The clone carrying this TCR beta chain has a single count. The data stem from a study of blood T cell repertoires in COVID-19. The data were produced by immunoSEQ multiplex PCR, yet TCRdb's version contains in-frame clones alone and is incomplete. The sample lists 400,000 to 500,000 clones, roughly 90% seen once, with roughly 1.9% in the top ten. V shed 4 bases, J shed 0 bases, and the junction held 3 bases outside the gene matches. The CDR3 spans 15 residues. Germline-derived CDR1 and CDR2 are SGHTA and FQGNSA. The sample was PBMCs or T cells enriched from blood (not recorded which). The receptor comes from a woman in her thirties or forties who had recovered from COVID-19. The genes are TRBV7-2 and TRBJ2-7; 10 nucleotides agree with TRBD1. This chain's CDR3 is CASSSGQGPSYEQYF. CDR3 DNA: TGTGCCAGCAGCTCGGGACAGGGGCCCTCCTACGAGCAGTACTTC.